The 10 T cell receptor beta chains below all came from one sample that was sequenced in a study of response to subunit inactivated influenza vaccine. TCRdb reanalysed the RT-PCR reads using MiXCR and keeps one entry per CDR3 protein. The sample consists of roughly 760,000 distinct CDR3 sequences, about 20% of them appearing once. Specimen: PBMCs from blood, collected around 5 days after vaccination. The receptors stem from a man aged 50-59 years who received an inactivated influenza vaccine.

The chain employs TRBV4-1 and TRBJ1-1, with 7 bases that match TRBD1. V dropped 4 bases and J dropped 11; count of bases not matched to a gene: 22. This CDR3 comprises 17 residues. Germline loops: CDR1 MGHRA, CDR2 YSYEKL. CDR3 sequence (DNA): TGCGCCAGCAGCCCTCCAAGGGGAGGACAGGAGGAGGGGTGGGCTTTCTTT. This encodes CASSPPRGGQEEGWAFF.

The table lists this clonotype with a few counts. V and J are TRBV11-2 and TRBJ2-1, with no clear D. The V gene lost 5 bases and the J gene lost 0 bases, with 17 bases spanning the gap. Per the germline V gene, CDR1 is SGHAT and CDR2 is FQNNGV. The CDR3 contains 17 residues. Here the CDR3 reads CASSPTLGSYSYNEQFF. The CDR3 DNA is TGTGCCAGCAGCCCCACCCTAGGCAGCTACTCCTACAATGAGCAGTTCTTC. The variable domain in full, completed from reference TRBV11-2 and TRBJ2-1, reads EAGVAQSPRYKIIEKRQSVAFWCNPISGHATLYWYQQILGQGPKLLIQFQNNGVVDDSQLPKDRFSAERLKGVDSTLKIQPAKLEDSAVYLCASSPTLGSYSYNEQFFGPGTRLTVL.

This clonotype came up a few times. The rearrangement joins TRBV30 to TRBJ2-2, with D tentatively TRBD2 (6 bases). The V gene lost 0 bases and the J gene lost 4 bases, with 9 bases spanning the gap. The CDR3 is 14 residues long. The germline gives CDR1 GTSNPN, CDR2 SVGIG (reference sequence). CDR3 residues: CAWSVWEVTGELFF. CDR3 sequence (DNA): TGTGCCTGGAGTGTGTGGGAGGTCACCGGGGAGCTGTTTTTT.

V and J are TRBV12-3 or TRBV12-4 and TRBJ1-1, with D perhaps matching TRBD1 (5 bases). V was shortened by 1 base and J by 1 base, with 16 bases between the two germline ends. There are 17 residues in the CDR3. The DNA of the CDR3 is TGTGCCAGCAGTTTAGGACCTCCGGGACGGTCGAACACTGAAGCTTTCTTT. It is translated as CASSLGPPGRSNTEAFF.

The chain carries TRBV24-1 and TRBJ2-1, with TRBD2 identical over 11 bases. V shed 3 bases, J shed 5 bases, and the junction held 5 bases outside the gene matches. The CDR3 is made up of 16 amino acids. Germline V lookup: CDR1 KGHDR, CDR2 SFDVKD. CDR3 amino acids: CATSDGTGLADNEQFF. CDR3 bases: TGTGCCACCAGTGATGGTACGGGACTAGCGGACAATGAGCAGTTCTTC.

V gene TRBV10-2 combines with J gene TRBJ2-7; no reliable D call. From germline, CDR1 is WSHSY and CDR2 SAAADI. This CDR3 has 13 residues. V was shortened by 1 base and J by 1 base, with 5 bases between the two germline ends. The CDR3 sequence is CASSEWNSYEQYF. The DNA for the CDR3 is TGCGCCAGCAGTGAGTGGAATTCCTACGAGCAGTACTTC.

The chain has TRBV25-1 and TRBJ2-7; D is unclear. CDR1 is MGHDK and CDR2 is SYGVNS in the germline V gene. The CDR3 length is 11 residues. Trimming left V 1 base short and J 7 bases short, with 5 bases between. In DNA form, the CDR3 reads TGTGCCAGCAGTGAATTCAGAGAGCAGTACTTC. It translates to CASSEFREQYF.

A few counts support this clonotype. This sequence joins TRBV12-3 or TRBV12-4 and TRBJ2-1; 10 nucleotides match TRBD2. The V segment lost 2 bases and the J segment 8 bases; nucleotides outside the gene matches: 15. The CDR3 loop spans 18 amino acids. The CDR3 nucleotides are TGTGCCAGCAGTTTATCCGTAGCGGGAGGTTCAGTTAGCGATGAGCAGTTCTTC. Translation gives CASSLSVAGGSVSDEQFF.

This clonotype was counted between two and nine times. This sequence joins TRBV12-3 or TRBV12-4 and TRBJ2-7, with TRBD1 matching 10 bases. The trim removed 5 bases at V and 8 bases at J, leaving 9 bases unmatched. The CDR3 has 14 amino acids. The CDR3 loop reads CASSQRQGATKQYF. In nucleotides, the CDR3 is TGTGCCAGCAGTCAGAGACAGGGGGCGACGAAGCAGTACTTC.

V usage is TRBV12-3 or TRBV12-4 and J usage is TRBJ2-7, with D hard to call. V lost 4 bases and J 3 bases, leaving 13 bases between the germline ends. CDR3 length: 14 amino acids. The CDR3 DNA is TGTGCCAGCAGTTATGACAAGCCGTACTACGAGCAGTACTTC. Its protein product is CASSYDKPYYEQYF.